This T cell receptor beta chain emerged from a study of a mutant IDH1 vaccine in newly diagnosed glioma. In the study overall: Earlier treatment was radiotherapy, temozolomide, or both, with most getting both.

The time point: baseline, week 1 (first vaccination visit). The sample's treatment: pre-vaccination baseline after standard-of-care therapy. The astrocytomas were IDH1-mutant, ATRX-negative, and WHO grade 3 or 4. Using immunoSEQ multiplex PCR, the repertoire was profiled, and TCRdb retains in-frame clones only, with some absent. The sample consists of some 68,000 clones, around 79% of them appearing once. Note on this clone: Its target is not known.

Regarding the study as a whole: Top peripheral T cell clonotype shifts appeared unrelated to pseudoprogression.

The TCR comes from a man aged 45-65 years with glioma. Here the sequenced sample was PBMCs, taken from a glioma patient treated with radiotherapy, temozolomide or both.

CDR3: CASSPGLAGTYEQYF. The CDR3 coding sequence is TGTGCCAGCAGTCCCGGACTAGCGGGAACCTACGAGCAGTACTTC. This chain joins TRBV6-5 and TRBJ2-7; TRBD2 agrees at 12 bases. Germline V lookup: CDR1 MNHEY, CDR2 SVGAGI. V was pared by 5 bases and J by 2 bases, with 4 bases of the junction left unmatched. The CDR3 has 15 residues.